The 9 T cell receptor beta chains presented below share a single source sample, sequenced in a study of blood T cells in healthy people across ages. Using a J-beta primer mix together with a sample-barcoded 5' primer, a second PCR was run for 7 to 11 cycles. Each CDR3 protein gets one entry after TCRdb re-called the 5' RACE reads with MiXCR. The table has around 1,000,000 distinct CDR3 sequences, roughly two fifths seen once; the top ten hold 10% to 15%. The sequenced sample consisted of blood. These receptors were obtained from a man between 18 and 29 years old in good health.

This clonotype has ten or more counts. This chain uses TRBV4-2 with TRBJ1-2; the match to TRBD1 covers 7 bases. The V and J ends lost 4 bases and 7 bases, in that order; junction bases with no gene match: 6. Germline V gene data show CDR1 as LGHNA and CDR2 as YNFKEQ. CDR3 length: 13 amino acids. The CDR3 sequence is CASSPDRVSGYTF. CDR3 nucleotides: TGTGCCAGCAGCCCTGACAGGGTTTCTGGCTACACCTTC.

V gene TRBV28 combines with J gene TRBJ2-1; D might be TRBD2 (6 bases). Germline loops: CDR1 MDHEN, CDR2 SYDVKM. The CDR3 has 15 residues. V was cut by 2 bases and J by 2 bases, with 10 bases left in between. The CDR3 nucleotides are TGTGCCAGCAGTTTAACGGGAGCCACCTACAATGAGCAGTTCTTC. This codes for CASSLTGATYNEQFF.

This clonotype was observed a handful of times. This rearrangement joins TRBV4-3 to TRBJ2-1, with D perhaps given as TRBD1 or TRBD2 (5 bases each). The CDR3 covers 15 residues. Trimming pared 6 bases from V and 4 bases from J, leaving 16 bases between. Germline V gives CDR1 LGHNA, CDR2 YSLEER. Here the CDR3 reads CASRVGAGTYNEQFF. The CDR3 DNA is TGCGCCAGCAGGGTTGGGGCAGGGACGTACAATGAGCAGTTCTTC.

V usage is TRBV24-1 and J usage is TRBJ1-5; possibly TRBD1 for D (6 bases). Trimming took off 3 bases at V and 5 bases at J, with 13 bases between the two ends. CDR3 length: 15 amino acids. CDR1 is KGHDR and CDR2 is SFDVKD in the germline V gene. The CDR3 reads CATSDARGDDQPQHF. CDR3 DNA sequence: TGTGCCACCAGTGATGCCAGGGGTGACGATCAGCCCCAGCATTTT.

CDR3 residues: CASSHIASEAIYF. CDR3 nucleotides: TGTGCCAGCAGCCACATCGCCTCTGAGGCCATATATTTT. This chain connects TRBV3-1 to TRBJ1-3; D is undetermined. The CDR3 consists of 13 residues. Per the germline V gene, CDR1 is LGHDT and CDR2 is YNNKEL (reference sequence). The V gene lost 3 bases and the J gene lost 11 bases, with 14 bases spanning the gap.

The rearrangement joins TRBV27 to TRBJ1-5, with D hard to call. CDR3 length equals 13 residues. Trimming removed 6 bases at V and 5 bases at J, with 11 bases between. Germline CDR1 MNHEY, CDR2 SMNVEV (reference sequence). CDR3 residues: CASRPTEDQPQHF. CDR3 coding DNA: TGTGCCAGCAGGCCTACAGAGGATCAGCCCCAGCATTTT.

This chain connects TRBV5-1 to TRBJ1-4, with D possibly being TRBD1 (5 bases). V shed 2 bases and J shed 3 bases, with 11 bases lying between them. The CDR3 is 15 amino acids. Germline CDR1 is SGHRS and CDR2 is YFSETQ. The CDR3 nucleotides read TGCGCCAGCAGCTTCGGGGGAACGTCTAATGAAAAACTGTTTTTT. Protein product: CASSFGGTSNEKLFF.

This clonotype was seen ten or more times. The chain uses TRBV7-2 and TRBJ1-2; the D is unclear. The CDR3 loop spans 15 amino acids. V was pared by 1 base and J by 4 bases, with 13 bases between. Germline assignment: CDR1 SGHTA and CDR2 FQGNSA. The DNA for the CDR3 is TGTGCCAGCAGCTTAGAGGGCGATACCTTCTATGGCTACACCTTC. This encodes CASSLEGDTFYGYTF.

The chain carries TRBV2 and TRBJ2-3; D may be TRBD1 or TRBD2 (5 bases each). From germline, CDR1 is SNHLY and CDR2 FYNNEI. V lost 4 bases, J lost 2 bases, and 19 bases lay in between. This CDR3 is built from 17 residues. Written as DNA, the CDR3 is TGTGCCAGCAGTGTCCAATCGGGGCCCTCCAACACAGATACGCAGTATTTT. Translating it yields CASSVQSGPSNTDTQYF. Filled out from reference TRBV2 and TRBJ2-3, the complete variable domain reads EPEVTQTPSHQVTQMGQEVILRCVPISNHLYFYWYRQILGQKVEFLVSFYNNEISEKSEIFDDQFSVERPDGSNFTLKIRSTKLEDSAMYFCASSVQSGPSNTDTQYFGPGTRLTVL.